The TCR beta chain under discussion was sequenced for a study of T cell repertoires in cytomegalovirus infection. Whole-study context: Signatures in public TCR beta sequences pointed to both CMV infection and matching HLA type. Findings and limits, study-wide: In two of eight donors, the top clonotype was HLA-C-restricted CMV-specific. CMV carriers having the relevant HLA were flagged by cumulative public TCR beta family frequency.

Germline assignment: CDR1 KGHSH and CDR2 LQKENI. The CDR3 covers 15 residues. The trim removed 0 bases at V and 3 bases at J, leaving 3 bases unmatched. A remark on this clonotype: Antigen: not known.

One entry per CDR3 protein results from TCRdb running MiXCR on the reads. The sample contains around 270,000 distinct CDR3 sequences, less than 9.5% of which appear only once. The chain employs TRBV18 and TRBJ2-3; 7 bases align to TRBD1. What was sequenced was PBMCs. The source is a human donor in good health (CMV status not recorded). Some clones in this sample may be carry-over from other donors' samples. CDR3 loop: CASSPPRRGTDTQYF. CDR3 DNA: TGTGCCAGCTCACCACCGCGCAGGGGGACAGATACGCAGTATTTT.